One and the same sample provided the 29 T cell receptor beta chains below, sequenced in a study of cytomegalovirus exposure and HLA in healthy donors. The PCR was carried out with 60 Vbeta primers and 13 Jbeta primers. The table came from immunoSEQ multiplex PCR; TCRdb's copy has only in-frame clones and leaves some out. The sample includes some 130,000 clones, roughly 89% of them seen just once. Specimen: PBMCs. The receptors derive from a woman in her 30s in good health and CMV-seronegative.

The rearrangement links TRBV27 to TRBJ2-1; D unresolved. V gave up 2 bases and J gave up 3 bases, with 8 bases separating them. CDR1 MNHEY and CDR2 SMNVEV come from the germline V gene (reference sequence). There are 14 residues in the CDR3. The CDR3 DNA sequence: TGTGCCAGCAGTTTAATTTCGGGCTACAATGAGCAGTTCTTC. This translates into CASSLISGYNEQFF.

The genes are TRBV25-1 and TRBJ1-5, with TRBD1 as a possible D gene (5 bases). This CDR3 contains 14 residues. Looked up from germline, CDR1 is MGHDK and CDR2 is SYGVNS. V lost 0 bases and J 10 bases, leaving 13 bases between the germline ends. CDR3: CASSEYGQKYPQHF. CDR3 bases: TGTGCCAGCAGTGAATATGGACAAAAGTATCCCCAGCATTTT.

The chain employs TRBV9 and TRBJ1-4, with 8 bases lining up with TRBD1. J gave up 4 bases and V 3 bases, and 5 bases lay outside the gene matches. This CDR3 is built from 15 residues. Germline CDR1 and CDR2: SGDLS and YYNGEE. The CDR3 spells CASSGGQGLNEKLFF. In DNA, the CDR3 is TGTGCCAGCAGCGGAGGACAGGGCCTTAATGAAAAACTGTTTTTT.

The rearrangement uses TRBV7-9 and TRBJ2-1, with TRBD1 matching over 9 bases. Losses at the gene ends were 6 bases for V and 3 bases for J; bases not matched to a gene: 6. The germline V gene encodes CDR1 SEHNR and CDR2 FQNEAQ (reference sequence). The CDR3 extends over 15 amino acids. In DNA, the CDR3 is TGTGCCAGCAGGCCGGGACAGGGAAGCTACAATGAGCAGTTCTTC. Translating it yields CASRPGQGSYNEQFF.

Remarks on this clone: At the DNA level, this CDR3 is encoded by other sequences in the same sample as well. The rearrangement links TRBV4-3 to TRBJ2-7, with D tentatively TRBD1 (5 bases). The germline CDR1 and CDR2 sequences are LGHNA and YSLEER. This CDR3 contains 13 residues. V shed 1 base and J shed 5 bases, with 9 bases lying between them. This chain's CDR3 is CASSQAQGHEQYF. CDR3 coding DNA: TGCGCCAGCAGCCAAGCCCAGGGCCACGAGCAGTACTTC.

The V call is TRBV4-1, the J call TRBJ1-2; D gene ambiguous. Germline values: CDR1 MGHRA, CDR2 YSYEKL. V lost 1 base and J lost 5, with 8 bases in between. CDR3 length equals 13 residues. CDR3 DNA: TGCGCCAGCAGCCAAGTCCTCTCGTATGGCTACACCTTC. It yields the protein CASSQVLSYGYTF.

The rearrangement links TRBV11-2 to TRBJ2-7; possibly TRBD2 for D (6 bases). Germline loops: CDR1 SGHAT, CDR2 FQNNGV. V lost 5 bases to trimming and J lost 4 bases, with 12 bases between them. The CDR3 covers 13 residues. The CDR3 protein is CASSKNSGYEQYF. Written as DNA, the CDR3 is TGTGCCAGCAGCAAAAATAGCGGATACGAGCAGTACTTC.

The chain carries TRBV7-6 and TRBJ1-5; 9 bases are a match to TRBD1. The CDR3 is made up of 18 amino acids. Germline V gene sequence: CDR1 SGHVS, CDR2 FNYEAQ. V gave up 2 bases and J gave up 6 bases; unmatched junction bases: 14. This CDR3 is CASSLLMWDRVMGQPQHF. The CDR3 coding sequence is TGTGCCAGCAGCTTACTTATGTGGGACAGGGTGATGGGTCAGCCCCAGCATTTT. The complete variable domain, with remaining parts taken from reference TRBV7-6 and TRBJ1-5, reads GAGVSQSPRYKVTKRGQDVALRCDPISGHVSLYWYRQALGQGPEFLTYFNYEAQQDKSGLPNDRFSAERPEGSISTLTIQRTEQRDSAMYRCASSLLMWDRVMGQPQHFGDGTRLSIL.

The chain uses TRBV7-9 and TRBJ2-3, with 8 nucleotides matching TRBD2. CDR1 and CDR2 from the germline V gene are SEHNR and FQNEAQ (reference sequence). The CDR3 loop spans 19 amino acids. With 0 bases clipped from V and 2 bases from J, the junction kept 13 bases outside the gene matches. The CDR3 loop reads CASSLALAETILFTDTQYF. Here the CDR3 DNA reads TGTGCCAGCAGCTTAGCACTAGCGGAAACCATTTTATTCACAGATACGCAGTATTTT.

This chain uses TRBV9 with TRBJ2-7, with D possibly matching TRBD2 (7 bases). Germline loops: CDR1 SGDLS, CDR2 YYNGEE. The V end was cut by 3 bases, the J end by 6 bases, with 13 bases between. This CDR3 has 13 residues. The CDR3 region is CASSARGGGEQYF. In DNA form, the CDR3 reads TGTGCCAGCAGCGCGAGAGGGGGGGGCGAGCAGTACTTC.

The V call is TRBV4-1, the J call TRBJ1-5; 9 nucleotides line up with TRBD1. This CDR3 has 18 amino acids. V lost 1 base to trimming and J lost 6 bases; unmatched junction nucleotides: 13. Looked up from germline, CDR1 is MGHRA and CDR2 is YSYEKL. CDR3 nucleotide sequence: TGCGCCAGCAGCCAAGTGGAAACCGGGACAGGGCTAATTCAGCCCCAGCATTTT. Protein product: CASSQVETGTGLIQPQHF.

The sample holds a few counts of this clone. The genes are TRBV5-4 and TRBJ2-3, with a possible D match to TRBD2 (6 bases). Trimming cost V 0 bases and J 2 bases, with 7 bases left between them. This CDR3 contains 14 residues. The germline CDR1 and CDR2 sequences are SGHNT and YYREEE (reference sequence). CDR3 residues: CASSLGGITDTQYF. The CDR3 DNA sequence: TGTGCCAGCAGCTTGGGCGGGATCACAGATACGCAGTATTTT.

The J gene is TRBJ2-3, the V gene TRBV27, with 12 nucleotides matching TRBD2. The J segment lost 3 bases and the V segment lost 4 bases, leaving 5 bases of the junction unmatched. This CDR3 is built from 16 residues. CDR1 is MNHEY, CDR2 SMNVEV, per germline (reference sequence). The CDR3, as DNA: TGTGCCAGCAGTTCCCCCGGGACTAGCGGGACAGATACGCAGTATTTT. Translating it yields CASSSPGTSGTDTQYF.

This chain links TRBV28 with TRBJ1-2; TRBD1 agrees at 10 bases. Germline CDR1 is MDHEN and CDR2 is SYDVKM. The trim removed 9 bases at V and 7 bases at J, leaving 5 bases unmatched. This CDR3 contains 12 residues. CDR3 sequence (DNA): TGTGCCAGTCGACAGGGGGCAAGTGGCTACACCTTC. This codes for CASRQGASGYTF.

The V call is TRBV5-1, the J call TRBJ2-5; D may be TRBD2 (7 bases). The CDR3 has 17 residues. Germline CDR1 SGHRS, CDR2 YFSETQ. V was shortened by 0 bases and J by 4 bases, with 19 bases between the two germline ends. CDR3 region: CASSLGSGAGAGETQYF. DNA of the CDR3: TGCGCCAGCAGCTTGGGGTCAGGGGCGGGGGCAGGAGAGACCCAGTACTTC.

The chain recombines TRBV6-5 with TRBJ2-5; TRBD2 might be the D (5 bases). The J call could be wrong; TRBJ2-7 is a better fit for the DNA end. Per the germline V gene, CDR1 is MNHEY and CDR2 is SVGAGI. The CDR3 spans 16 residues. The CDR3: CASSYSSPELGYEQYF. CDR3 DNA: TGTGCCAGCAGTTACTCGTCGCCCGAACTAGGCTACGAGCAGTACTTC.

The rearrangement joins TRBV18 to TRBJ1-5; TRBD1 matches 7 bases. The V segment lost 3 bases and the J segment 2 bases; nucleotides outside the gene matches: 7. The CDR3 has 16 residues. Germline V CDR1 and CDR2: KGHSH, LQKENI. The CDR3 region is CASSPRTGEGNQPQHF. CDR3 bases: TGTGCCAGCTCACCTAGAACAGGGGAGGGCAATCAGCCCCAGCATTTT.

The chain combines TRBV18 with TRBJ2-3; D possibly corresponds to TRBD2 (5 bases). V dropped 2 bases and J dropped 0 bases, with 9 bases sitting between them. The CDR3 has 15 residues. The V gene's germline CDR1 is KGHSH and CDR2 LQKENI. CDR3 loop: CASSPDYLSTDTQYF. CDR3 bases: TGTGCCAGCTCACCAGACTACCTTAGCACAGATACGCAGTATTTT.

The rearrangement joins TRBV27 to TRBJ2-3, with TRBD2 as a possible D gene (5 bases). Trimming removed 3 bases at V and 0 bases at J, with 10 bases between. Germline V CDR1 and CDR2: MNHEY, SMNVEV (reference sequence). The CDR3 is made up of 15 amino acids. CDR3 sequence: CASSFGETSTDTQYF. CDR3 nucleotides: TGTGCCAGCAGTTTCGGGGAAACTAGCACAGATACGCAGTATTTT.

The chain links TRBV2 to TRBJ1-3; 8 positions agree with TRBD1. Trimming removed 6 bases from V and 4 bases from J; junction bases left unmatched: 8. CDR1 and CDR2 (germline): SNHLY, FYNNEI. The CDR3 is 15 amino acids. DNA for the CDR3: TGTGCCAGCAGACCAAGACAGGGGTCCGGAAACACCATATATTTT. It yields the protein CASRPRQGSGNTIYF. Combining the CDR3 with reference TRBV2 and TRBJ1-3 gives the whole variable domain EPEVTQTPSHQVTQMGQEVILRCVPISNHLYFYWYRQILGQKVEFLVSFYNNEISEKSEIFDDQFSVERPDGSNFTLKIRSTKLEDSAMYFCASRPRQGSGNTIYFGEGSWLTVV.

The chain links TRBV11-2 to TRBJ2-3; the D gene is possibly TRBD2 (6 bases). Trimming pared 1 base from V and 1 base from J, leaving 12 bases between. The CDR3 runs to 16 residues. The germline V gene has CDR1 SGHAT and CDR2 FQNNGV. The CDR3, as DNA: TGTGCCAGCAGCTTAGGAGCTAGCGCAGGCACAGATACGCAGTATTTT. Translating it yields CASSLGASAGTDTQYF.

The J gene is TRBJ2-5, the V gene TRBV2, with 15 bases aligning to TRBD2. The CDR3 length is 17 residues. With V trimmed by 4 bases and J by 2 bases, 5 bases remained unmatched. Germline V gene lookup returns CDR1 SNHLY and CDR2 FYNNEI. CDR3: CASSGTSGGGLQETQYF. The CDR3 DNA reads TGTGCCAGCAGTGGGACTAGCGGGGGGGGACTTCAAGAGACCCAGTACTTC.

The chain uses TRBV6-4 and TRBJ2-7, with D possibly being TRBD2 (6 bases). V was clipped by 3 bases and J by 7 bases, with 16 bases between them. The length of the CDR3 is 14 residues. Germline V gene lookup returns CDR1 MRHNA and CDR2 SNTAGT. CDR3 sequence: CASSEYGGNGEQYF. DNA of the CDR3: TGTGCCAGCAGTGAATATGGCGGGAACGGTGAGCAGTACTTC.

The DNA of the CDR3 is TGTGCCAGCTCACAATCTTCCCGGGACAGGGCGAGTGGCTACACCTTC. Protein: CASSQSSRDRASGYTF. The rearrangement links TRBV18 to TRBJ1-2, with TRBD1 matching 9 bases. Per the germline V gene, CDR1 is KGHSH and CDR2 is LQKENI. V shed 4 bases, J shed 7 bases, and the junction held 13 bases outside the gene matches. CDR3 length: 16 residues.

CDR3 amino acids: CSVEDGLGEQYF. CDR3 DNA sequence: TGCAGCGTTGAAGACGGTCTTGGCGAGCAGTACTTC. The rearrangement joins TRBV29-1 to TRBJ2-7; D is uncertain. Trimming shortened V by 0 bases and J by 6 bases, and 9 bases separated the two germline ends. Looked up from germline, CDR1 is SQVTM and CDR2 is ANQGSEA. The CDR3 totals 12 residues.

This chain links TRBV5-1 with TRBJ1-3; no reliable D call. V lost 2 bases and J lost 2, with 11 bases in between. Per the germline V gene, CDR1 is SGHRS and CDR2 is YFSETQ. This CDR3 is built from 15 residues. The CDR3 here is CASSLRPEAGNTIYF. CDR3 nucleotide sequence: TGCGCCAGCAGCTTAAGACCGGAGGCTGGAAACACCATATATTTT. The whole variable domain, remainder taken from reference TRBV5-1 and TRBJ1-3, is KAGVTQTPRYLIKTRGQQVTLSCSPISGHRSVSWYQQTPGQGLQFLFEYFSETQRNKGNFPGRFSGRQFSNSRSEMNVSTLELGDSALYLCASSLRPEAGNTIYFGEGSWLTVV.

The V call is TRBV25-1, the J call TRBJ2-5; possibly TRBD1 for D (5 bases). V lost 2 bases and J lost 7, with 23 bases in between. The CDR3 totals 17 residues. CDR1 is MGHDK, CDR2 SYGVNS, per germline. The CDR3 region is CASSEEAAKQVIGTQYF. The CDR3 DNA is TGTGCCAGCAGTGAAGAGGCAGCCAAACAGGTTATAGGGACCCAGTACTTC.

The genes are TRBV7-2 and TRBJ1-3, with D maybe TRBD1 (5 bases). CDR1 is SGHTA, CDR2 FQGNSA, per germline. CDR3 length: 16 residues. V was cut by 3 bases and J by 0 bases, with 12 bases left in between. Written as DNA, the CDR3 is TGTGCCAGCAGCTTCGGTGGGGCCATCTCTGGAAACACCATATATTTT. It is translated as CASSFGGAISGNTIYF. Complete variable domain (other parts from reference TRBV7-2 and TRBJ1-3): GAGVSQSPSNKVTEKGKDVELRCDPISGHTALYWYRQSLGQGLEFLIYFQGNSAPDKSGLPSDRFSAERTGGSVSTLTIQRTQQEDSAVYLCASSFGGAISGNTIYFGEGSWLTVV.

This clone was counted a single time. The chain links TRBV9 to TRBJ2-7; TRBD2 matches at 7 bases. CDR1 and CDR2 (germline): SGDLS, YYNGEE. The CDR3 totals 16 residues. Trimming at V came to 3 bases and at J to 0 bases, leaving 9 bases not matched to a gene. The CDR3 nucleotides are TGTGCCAGCAGCGCCCGGCTAGCGGCCGCCTCCTACGAGCAGTACTTC. Amino acid sequence: CASSARLAAASYEQYF. The full variable domain, with the rest looked up from reference TRBV9 and TRBJ2-7, is DSGVTQTPKHLITATGQRVTLRCSPRSGDLSVYWYQQSLDQGLQFLIQYYNGEERAKGNILERFSAQQFPDLHSELNLSSLELGDSALYFCASSARLAAASYEQYFGPGTRLTVT.